A selection of T cell receptor beta chains follows, all from one sample in a study of blood T cell repertoires in COVID-19. TCRdb keeps only in-frame clones here, not all; method: immunoSEQ multiplex PCR. The data hold about 160,000 clones, with about 85% observed a single time. The specimen sequenced was peripheral blood. These receptors were obtained from a human donor with acute or convalescent COVID-19. The donor label of this sample is uncertain. The CDR3 runs from the conserved cysteine through the conserved F or W. Fields, in order: CDR3 DNA, CDR3 protein, D gene, clone size, V gene, J gene. A D gene is named only where the DNA matches it firmly. Clone sizes are given selectively: once, few, many, or a class where the clone is expanded.

TGTGCCAGCAGTTACTTACCAGGGAGGACAGGGCGGGGAAGTCAGCCCCAGCATTTT	CASSYLPGRTGRGSQPQHF	TRBD1	few	TRBV6-2/TRBV6-3	TRBJ1-5
TGTGCCAGCAGCAGAGACATGGGACAGGGGGCGTCCGGGGAGCTGTTTTTT	CASSRDMGQGASGELFF	TRBD1	.	TRBV9	TRBJ2-2
TGTGCCAGCAGTTTCGACAGCTTGTTGAACACTGAAGCTTTCTTT	CASSFDSLLNTEAFF	.	.	TRBV27	TRBJ1-1
TGTGCCAGCAGCTTGTTACCCGGGACAGGGGTTAAGCCCCAGCATTTT	CASSLLPGTGVKPQHF	TRBD1	.	TRBV5-6	TRBJ1-5
TGTGCCAGCAGCTTAGACAGACAGAATGGCTACACCTTC	CASSLDRQNGYTF	.	.	TRBV7-2	TRBJ1-2
TGTGCCAGCCTTCGACAGGGGGCGCGGACTGAAGCTTTCTTT	CASLRQGARTEAFF	TRBD1	.	TRBV5-6	TRBJ1-1
TGTGCCAGCAGCTCGGACAGGGATAACTATGGCTACACCTTC	CASSSDRDNYGYTF	TRBD1	once	TRBV7-8	TRBJ1-2
TGTGCCAGCAGTTACTCGGGCAGGAACACTGAAGCTTTCTTT	CASSYSGRNTEAFF	.	.	TRBV6-2/TRBV6-3	TRBJ1-1
TGTGCCAGCTCACCTTTTACAGGGGGCGAGCAGTACTTC	CASSPFTGGEQYF	TRBD1	.	TRBV18	TRBJ2-7
TGTGCCAGCAGCCCCACTCGAGGGGGGACAGCTAACTATGGCTACACCTTC	CASSPTRGGTANYGYTF	TRBD1	once	TRBV3-1/TRBV3-2	TRBJ1-2
TGTGCCAGCAGCTTACCGACAGGGGTCCACGAGCAGTACTTC	CASSLPTGVHEQYF	TRBD1	.	TRBV7-9	TRBJ2-7
TGTGCCAGCAGCACCCGACAGGGGGCGGGCGGCTACACCTTC	CASSTRQGAGGYTF	TRBD1	.	TRBV7-8	TRBJ1-2
TGTGCCAGCAGCCCCCCCTGGGGGGGTGGAGAGACCCAGTACTTC	CASSPPWGGGETQYF	TRBD2	few	TRBV11-3	TRBJ2-5
TGTGCCAGCAGCTTGGCCTTGGACAGTACAATGAACACTGAAGCTTTCTTT	CASSLALDSTMNTEAFF	.	.	TRBV5-4	TRBJ1-1
TGTGCCAGCAGTTTCCACCGGGACAATGAGCAGTTCTTC	CASSFHRDNEQFF	.	.	TRBV12-3/TRBV12-4	TRBJ2-1
TGTGCCACCAGCAGAGATCCACGGTCCGCTGGGAGGACCGGGGAGCTGTTTTTT	CATSRDPRSAGRTGELFF	.	.	TRBV15	TRBJ2-2
TGTGCCAGCAGTTTGAACGGTCACACTGAAGCTTTCTTT	CASSLNGHTEAFF	.	.	TRBV12-3/TRBV12-4	TRBJ1-1
TGTGCCAGTAGTGCCGGGACAGGGAATGCCGAGCAGTACTTC	CASSAGTGNAEQYF	TRBD1	.	TRBV19	TRBJ2-7
TGTGCCAGCAGTTTACCCACGTCGGGGAGGTTGTACGAGCAGTACTTC	CASSLPTSGRLYEQYF	.	.	TRBV28	TRBJ2-7
TGTGCCAGCAGAGGGACAGTCAATCAGCCCCAGCATTTT	CASRGTVNQPQHF	TRBD1	.	TRBV2	TRBJ1-5
TGTGCCAGTAGTAATGAGGGAGGAGGTGAAAAACTGTTTTTT	CASSNEGGGEKLFF	.	.	TRBV19	TRBJ1-4
TGCGCCAGCAGCGGCCAGTGGTCCTACAATGAGCAGTTCTTC	CASSGQWSYNEQFF	.	.	TRBV5-1	TRBJ2-1
TGTGCCAGCTCACCAAGGGACAGAACCTACGAGCAGTACTTC	CASSPRDRTYEQYF	TRBD1	.	TRBV18	TRBJ2-7
TGTGCCAGCAGCCACGGGACAGGGGGCGCAAACACTGAAGCTTTCTTT	CASSHGTGGANTEAFF	TRBD1	.	TRBV3-1/TRBV3-2	TRBJ1-1
TGTGCTAGTGGTTCCCGGACAGGTTCCTACGAGCAGTACTTC	CASGSRTGSYEQYF	TRBD1	.	TRBV12-5	TRBJ2-7
TGTGCCAGCAGACGACAGGGGTCAGACTCAACTAATGAAAAACTGTTTTTT	CASRRQGSDSTNEKLFF	.	.	TRBV21-1	TRBJ1-4
TGTGCCAGCAGTGCCAACGAGCAGTACTTC	CASSANEQYF	.	.	TRBV2	TRBJ2-7
TGTGCCTGGAGTGGCAGGCCCTCCTATGAAAAACTGTTTTTT	CAWSGRPSYEKLFF	.	once	TRBV30	TRBJ1-4
TGTGCCATCAGTGACCCCACCTCGAATCCGGTGAGGAGATACAATGAGCAGTTCTTC	CAISDPTSNPVRRYNEQFF	.	few	TRBV10-3	TRBJ2-1
TGTGCCAGCAGCCAAGACTCCCGACAGGGGCGGAATGAAAAACTGTTTTTT	CASSQDSRQGRNEKLFF	TRBD1	once	TRBV14	TRBJ1-4
TGCGCCAGCAGCTTGGCTACCTATAAGGGCTACACCTTC	CASSLATYKGYTF	.	.	TRBV5-1	TRBJ1-2
TGCGCCAGCAGCTTGGGCGGGGACTCCTACAATGAGCAGTTCTTC	CASSLGGDSYNEQFF	.	.	TRBV5-1	TRBJ2-1
TGTGCCAGCAGCTTCTGGGAAGCGGGGGGTGGGAACACCGGGGAGCTGTTTTTT	CASSFWEAGGGNTGELFF	TRBD2	.	TRBV5-4	TRBJ2-2
TGTGCCAGCAGTACCCGGACAGGGAAAGGCTACACCTTC	CASSTRTGKGYTF	TRBD1	.	TRBV6-5	TRBJ1-2
TGTGCCAGCAGTTCAGGGGTTCAGCACGAGCAGTACTTC	CASSSGVQHEQYF	.	.	TRBV6-5	TRBJ2-7
TGTGCCAGCAGCTTGAAACAGGGGACCACTGAAGCTTTCTTT	CASSLKQGTTEAFF	TRBD1	.	TRBV5-4	TRBJ1-1
TGCGCCAGCAGTGATATGGGCAGCTCCTATAATTCACCCCTCCACTTT	CASSDMGSSYNSPLHF	.	.	TRBV10-2	TRBJ1-6
TGTGCCAGCAGCTTTGTCGCCTACGAGCAGTACTTC	CASSFVAYEQYF	.	.	TRBV7-2	TRBJ2-7
TGTGCCAGAAGCCTACAGGAACCAGCTGATGGAGGCTACACCTTC	CARSLQEPADGGYTF	.	.	TRBV5-3	TRBJ1-2
TGTGCCAGCAGCCAAGATAGGACGGGACAGAGTTCACCCCTCCACTTT	CASSQDRTGQSSPLHF	TRBD1	.	TRBV3-1/TRBV3-2	TRBJ1-6
TGCGCCAGCAGCCAAGGCGGCGGGGAACCGGCGGGGGGAAACACCATATATTTT	CASSQGGGEPAGGNTIYF	.	.	TRBV4-1	TRBJ1-3
TGTGCCTGGAGGGACAGGGGGCAACAAGAGACCCAGTACTTC	CAWRDRGQQETQYF	TRBD1	.	TRBV30	TRBJ2-5
TGTGCCAGCAGCCCTGGGACAGGATCTAATCAGCCCCAGCATTTT	CASSPGTGSNQPQHF	TRBD1	.	TRBV9	TRBJ1-5
TGCGCCACCCTGCGATGGGGGGACGAGCAGTACTTC	CATLRWGDEQYF	.	.	TRBV10-1	TRBJ2-7
TGCGCCAGCAGCTTGGAGGCGGTAAGCTCCTACAATGAGCAGTTCTTC	CASSLEAVSSYNEQFF	.	.	TRBV5-1	TRBJ2-1
TGTGCCAGCAGTTACAGAACAGGGGTAAGGACCTACGAGCAGTACTTC	CASSYRTGVRTYEQYF	TRBD1	.	TRBV27	TRBJ2-7
TGTGCCAGCTCACCCAGGGTCAATCAGCCCCAGCATTTT	CASSPRVNQPQHF	.	.	TRBV6-6	TRBJ1-5
TGTGCCAGCAGCTTAGGGGACAGGGTTATGGGCAATCAGCCCCAGCATTTT	CASSLGDRVMGNQPQHF	TRBD1	few	TRBV7-9	TRBJ1-5
TGTGCCAGCAGCGCGTGGACAGGTATGAACACTGAAGCTTTCTTT	CASSAWTGMNTEAFF	TRBD1	.	TRBV9	TRBJ1-1
TGTGCCAGCAGTTACTCGGACAAGGGCTCTGGAAACACCATATATTTT	CASSYSDKGSGNTIYF	.	.	TRBV6-6	TRBJ1-3
TGTGCCAGCAGCTTAGGGGCTGGTGACTACGAGCAGTACTTC	CASSLGAGDYEQYF	.	.	TRBV7-2	TRBJ2-7
TGTGCCAGCAGCCAAACGGACAGGAGATCCTACGAGCAGTACTTC	CASSQTDRRSYEQYF	TRBD1	.	TRBV3-1/TRBV3-2	TRBJ2-7
TGCGCCAGCAGTGATTCAAGGACAGGATACTACAATGAGCAGTTCTTC	CASSDSRTGYYNEQFF	TRBD1	.	TRBV10-1	TRBJ2-1
TGTGCCAGCAGCCAAGGCCGACACCTCTACGAGCAGTACTTC	CASSQGRHLYEQYF	.	once	TRBV14	TRBJ2-7
TGTGCCAGCAGCTTGACCGGAGAGAACCTCTATGGCTACACCTTC	CASSLTGENLYGYTF	.	.	TRBV5-6	TRBJ1-2
TGTGCCAGCAGCTCACGGTCGGGCGGGGGGTACAATGAGCAGTTCTTC	CASSSRSGGGYNEQFF	TRBD2	.	TRBV7-2	TRBJ2-1